The 14 T cell receptor beta chains below all came from one sample that was sequenced in a study of beta chain features in type 1 diabetes (dated by TCRdb to about 2018). Their target antigens are unknown. Library prep was done by the immunoSEQ multiplex PCR assay. The High Capacity cDNA Reverse Transcription Kit was used to reverse transcribe all of the isolated RNA, meaning that expressed TCRB transcripts were what got sequenced. TCRdb took this table from immuneACCESS and kept in-frame rearrangements with V and J called. Such tables lack part of the clones; where checked against another copy, unresolved V genes explain under half of the gap, and the rest is unexplained. This sample holds 400,000 or so clones; roughly an eighth were observed only once. The top ten constitute approximately 0.011% of the sample. Results the study describes overall, beyond this receptor: A moderate but significant shortening of TCRB CDR3 length was observed in type 1 diabetes patients in all four CD4+ subsets.

The specimen was naive CD4+ T cells from blood. The cell subset or site label on this specimen signifies: true naive CD4+ T cells. These receptors were obtained from a woman under 30 with type 1 diabetes.

This rearrangement joins TRBV4-3 to TRBJ2-7; D may be TRBD2 (6 bases). Germline CDR1 and CDR2: LGHNA and YSLEER. CDR3 length equals 14 residues. V lost 1 base, J lost 2 bases, and 9 bases lay in between. Written as DNA, the CDR3 is TGCGCCAGCAGCCAAGGGGCGGGGCCCTACGAGCAGTACTTC. Translated: CASSQGAGPYEQYF.

The rearrangement joins TRBV7-2 to TRBJ2-3; possibly TRBD2 for D (6 bases). Germline V gene sequence: CDR1 SGHTA, CDR2 FQGNSA. This CDR3 is 14 amino acids long. V was pared by 7 bases and J by 1 base, with 12 bases between. The CDR3 region has the DNA TGTGCCAGCAAAGGGGACTTGGGCACAGATACGCAGTATTTT. It yields the protein CASKGDLGTDTQYF.

This chain joins TRBV19 and TRBJ2-5; tentative D call: TRBD1 (6 bases). Trimming took 3 bases from V and 4 from J, leaving 12 bases between them. The germline gives CDR1 LNHDA, CDR2 SQIVND (reference sequence). The CDR3 totals 14 residues. CDR3 sequence (DNA): TGTGCCAGTAGTATGCGAGGGGGTCCAGAGACCCAGTACTTC. It codes for CASSMRGGPETQYF. Together with reference TRBV19 and TRBJ2-5, the CDR3 gives the full variable domain: DGGITQSPKYLFRKEGQNVTLSCEQNLNHDAMYWYRQDPGQGLRLIYYSQIVNDFQKGDIAEGYSVSREKKESFPLTVTSAQKNPTAFYLCASSMRGGPETQYFGPGTRLLVL.

The rearrangement uses TRBV30 and TRBJ2-1, with 8 bases that match TRBD2. The trim removed 2 bases at V and 6 bases at J, leaving 3 bases unmatched. Germline CDR1 and CDR2: GTSNPN and SVGIG (reference sequence). This CDR3 is built from 13 residues. The CDR3 here is CAWSRLAGNEQFF. DNA for the CDR3: TGTGCCTGGAGTCGGCTAGCGGGCAATGAGCAGTTCTTC. Looking up the rest from reference TRBV30 and TRBJ2-1 gives the full variable domain: SQTIHQWPATLVQPVGSPLSLECTVEGTSNPNLYWYRQAAGRGLQLLFYSVGIGQISSEVPQNLSASRPQDRQFILSSKKLLLSDSGFYLCAWSRLAGNEQFFGPGTRLTVL.

V and J are TRBV28 and TRBJ2-5, with no clear D. Germline V gives CDR1 MDHEN, CDR2 SYDVKM. With 4 bases removed from V and 2 bases from J, the gap between germline ends came to 8 bases. This CDR3 is 13 amino acids long. The DNA of the CDR3 is TGTGCCAGCAGTTCCGGTGGTCAAGAGACCCAGTACTTC. This encodes CASSSGGQETQYF. Filled out from reference TRBV28 and TRBJ2-5, the complete variable domain reads DVKVTQSSRYLVKRTGEKVFLECVQDMDHENMFWYRQDPGLGLRLIYFSYDVKMKEKGDIPEGYSVSREKKERFSLILESASTNQTSMYLCASSSGGQETQYFGPGTRLLVL.

The chain employs TRBV5-1 and TRBJ2-1, with 8 bases that match TRBD1. V shed 4 bases, J shed 3 bases, and the junction held 3 bases outside the gene matches. The CDR3 has 14 amino acids. Germline-derived CDR1 and CDR2 are SGHRS and YFSETQ. The CDR3 spells CASSTGTGYNEQFF. For the CDR3, the DNA is TGCGCCAGCAGCACCGGGACAGGCTACAATGAGCAGTTCTTC.

This chain connects TRBV6-5 to TRBJ2-7; a possible D gene is TRBD1 (6 bases). The V end lost 5 bases, the J end lost 2 bases, and 16 bases lay between the germline ends. Germline V gene data show CDR1 as MNHEY and CDR2 as SVGAGI. This CDR3 has 15 amino acids. The CDR3, as DNA: TGTGCCAGCAGTCGAACTCATGACAGGCCCTACGAGCAGTACTTC. Translation gives CASSRTHDRPYEQYF.

This clone was counted only a few times. The gene calls are TRBV5-1 and TRBJ2-2, with D possibly being TRBD2 (6 bases). The CDR3 sequence is 16 residues long. From germline, CDR1 is SGHRS and CDR2 YFSETQ. With 2 bases removed from V and 1 base from J, the gap between germline ends came to 12 bases. The CDR3 DNA sequence: TGCGCCAGCAGCTTTCCGGGAGCGGGGAACACCGGGGAGCTGTTTTTT. It yields the protein CASSFPGAGNTGELFF.

This clone appeared a few times. The rearrangement uses TRBV11-3 and TRBJ2-3; a possible D gene is TRBD2 (7 bases). Between the trimmed V and J ends, which lost 5 bases and 9 bases, there was a span of 15 bases. There are 13 residues in the CDR3. Germline assignment: CDR1 SGHNT and CDR2 YENEEA. The chain's CDR3 is CASSAAGHPTQYF. CDR3 sequence (DNA): TGTGCCAGCAGCGCAGCGGGACACCCAACGCAGTATTTT.

The rearrangement links TRBV6-4 to TRBJ2-4, with 10 bases fitting TRBD1. V shed 8 bases, J shed 3 bases, and the junction held 1 base outside the gene matches. The CDR3 is 13 amino acids. Germline V CDR1 and CDR2: MRHNA, SNTAGT. CDR3 amino acids: CASGTGVKNIQYF. The CDR3 bases are TGTGCCAGCGGGACAGGGGTCAAAAACATTCAGTACTTC.

V usage is TRBV4-3 and J usage is TRBJ2-1; D gene ambiguous. The CDR3 spans 13 residues. Germline V lookup: CDR1 LGHNA, CDR2 YSLEER. Trimming took 1 base from V and 6 from J, leaving 7 bases between them. The CDR3 loop reads CASSQAGSNEQFF. The DNA of the CDR3 is TGCGCCAGCAGCCAAGCCGGTTCCAATGAGCAGTTCTTC.

This clone was counted between two and nine times. DNA for the CDR3: TGTGCCATCAGTTCCCCGGGACAGAAACACGAGCAGTACTTC. Translation: CAISSPGQKHEQYF. V gene TRBV10-3 combines with J gene TRBJ2-7, with TRBD1 matching over 7 bases. V lost 5 bases and J lost 5; bases outside the gene matches: 9. This CDR3 spans 14 amino acids. CDR1 is ENHRY and CDR2 is SYGVKD in the germline V gene.

This clone appeared a few times. The rearrangement joins TRBV2 to TRBJ2-7; no firm D call. The CDR3 has 12 residues. Trimming took off 10 bases at V and 0 bases at J, with 10 bases between the two ends. The germline CDR1 and CDR2 sequences are SNHLY and FYNNEI. The CDR3 region has the DNA TGTGCCACGGCCCGGAGCTCCTACGAGCAGTACTTC. It codes for CATARSSYEQYF.

This clone was detected only a few times. The chain links TRBV29-1 to TRBJ1-1, with D perhaps matching TRBD1 (6 bases). Trimming removed 7 bases at V and 5 bases at J, with 17 bases between. The CDR3 runs 13 residues. CDR1 and CDR2 from the germline V gene are SQVTM and ANQGSEA. CDR3 residues: CSALNRAGTEAFF. DNA for the CDR3: TGCAGCGCCCTTAACAGGGCAGGTACTGAAGCTTTCTTT.